This TCR beta chain is drawn from a study of blood T cell repertoires in COVID-19. Per the authors' pipeline: Nucleated cell counts were estimated from reference gene primer amplification. Profiled with immunoSEQ multiplex PCR; TCRdb holds only in-frame clones, not every one. V, J and clone size were drawn from that table, and D and trimming were deduced from the DNA. Seen here are over 100,000 clones, 82% observed once, and the top ten hold approximately 4.9%. Germline CDR1 reads SGHRS; CDR2 reads YFSETQ. The CDR3 has 16 amino acids. V gave up 0 bases and J gave up 0 bases, with 12 bases separating them.

This chain connects TRBV5-1 to TRBJ1-1; D is possibly TRBD1 (5 bases). The receptor was isolated from a woman aged 70-85 years with acute or convalescent COVID-19. Sequencing input: peripheral blood. DNA for the CDR3: TGCGCCAGCAGCTTGGACCCGGGGGGGATGAACACTGAAGCTTTCTTT. Encoded protein: CASSLDPGGMNTEAFF.